This T cell receptor (beta chain) emerged from a study of regulatory T cells in long-lasting Graves disease. Whole-study results and caveats: Compared with new cases, persistent Graves' patients showed reduced TCR diversity. Accuracy was possibly reduced by small sample size.

Time point reported: persistent/refractory GD, antithyroid drugs over 5 years with positive TRAb. PBMC RNA was the source of the TCR library. Graves' disease was diagnosed by American Thyroid Association guidelines. This clonotype has at least ten counts. What it recognizes is unknown. TCR beta libraries were built with iRepertoire HTBI primers and Arm-PCR of CDR3 regions. TCRdb redid the calling of the multiplex PCR reads with MiXCR, one entry per CDR3 protein. The table lists 400,000 to 500,000 distinct CDR3 sequences, 20% to 25% of them singletons. The V and J ends lost 7 bases and 5 bases respectively, with 14 bases between them. The germline V gene encodes CDR1 MDHEN and CDR2 SYDVKM. CDR3 length: 13 amino acids.

The V call is TRBV28, the J call TRBJ1-1; D is undetermined. Source: peripheral blood mononuclear cells (PBMCs), taken when the disease was refractory, from a patient treated with antithyroid drugs. The TCR sequence derives from a female donor with Graves disease. The CDR3 bases are TGTGCCAGCAAAACCGAGATCCCAACTGAAGCTTTCTTT. Residues: CASKTEIPTEAFF.